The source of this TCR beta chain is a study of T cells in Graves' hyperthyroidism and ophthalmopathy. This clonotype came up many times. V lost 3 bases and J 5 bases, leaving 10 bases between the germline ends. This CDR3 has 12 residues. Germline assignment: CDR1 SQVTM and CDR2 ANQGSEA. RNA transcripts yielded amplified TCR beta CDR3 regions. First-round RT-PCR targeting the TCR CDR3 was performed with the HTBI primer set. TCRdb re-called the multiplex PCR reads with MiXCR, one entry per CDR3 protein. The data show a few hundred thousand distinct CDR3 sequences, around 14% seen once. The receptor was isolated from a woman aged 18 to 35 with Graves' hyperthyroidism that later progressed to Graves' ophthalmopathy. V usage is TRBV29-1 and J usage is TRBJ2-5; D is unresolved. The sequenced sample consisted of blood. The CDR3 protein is CSVEAQLETQYF. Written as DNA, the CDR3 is TGCAGCGTTGAGGCCCAGCTGGAGACCCAGTACTTC. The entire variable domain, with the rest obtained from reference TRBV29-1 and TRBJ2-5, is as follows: SAVISQKPSRDICQRGTSLTIQCQVDSQVTMMFWYRQQPGQSLTLIATANQGSEATYESGFVIDKFPISRPNLTFSTLTVSNMSPEDSSIYLCSVEAQLETQYFGPGTRLLVL.